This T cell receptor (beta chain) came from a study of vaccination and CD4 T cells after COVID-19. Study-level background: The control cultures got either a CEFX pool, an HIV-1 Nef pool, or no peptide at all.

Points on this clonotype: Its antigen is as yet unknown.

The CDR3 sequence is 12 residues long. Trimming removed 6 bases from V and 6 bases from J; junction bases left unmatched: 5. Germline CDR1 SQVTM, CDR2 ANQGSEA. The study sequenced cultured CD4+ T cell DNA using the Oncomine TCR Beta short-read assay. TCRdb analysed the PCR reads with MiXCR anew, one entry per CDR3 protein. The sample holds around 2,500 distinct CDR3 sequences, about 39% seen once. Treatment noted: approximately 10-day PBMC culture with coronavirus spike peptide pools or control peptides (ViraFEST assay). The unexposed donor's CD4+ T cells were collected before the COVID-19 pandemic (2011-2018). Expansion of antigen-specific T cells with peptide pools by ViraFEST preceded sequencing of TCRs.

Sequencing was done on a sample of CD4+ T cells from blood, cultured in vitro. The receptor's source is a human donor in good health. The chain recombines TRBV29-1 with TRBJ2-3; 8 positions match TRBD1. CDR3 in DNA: TGCAGCGTGAGTACAGGGGGTGATACGCAGTATTTT. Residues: CSVSTGGDTQYF.